Shown below are 13 T cell receptor beta chains from a single sample sequenced in a study of Graves' ophthalmopathy and Graves' hyperthyroidism. Amplifying from RNA transcripts, the study obtained TCR beta CDR3 regions. HTBI primers were used in a first-round RT-PCR, which preceded a second-round multiplex PCR. MiXCR, run by TCRdb on the multiplex PCR reads, gives a single entry per CDR3 protein. The data show 660,000 or so distinct CDR3 sequences, roughly 41% seen once. Sequenced input: peripheral blood. The source is an adult man with Graves' ophthalmopathy.

This clonotype was observed many times. In DNA, the CDR3 is TGTGCCAGCAGCCGGGACCTCGATATGGGAGCTTTCTTT. Translating gives CASSRDLDMGAFF. V gene TRBV7-9 combines with J gene TRBJ1-1, with TRBD1 as a possible D gene (5 bases). In germline, CDR1 is SEHNR, CDR2 FQNEAQ (reference sequence). The CDR3 loop spans 13 amino acids. V gave up 5 bases and J gave up 10 bases, with 17 bases separating them.

This clonotype was seen repeatedly, ten times or more. The chain recombines TRBV7-9 with TRBJ2-5; TRBD2 matches 12 bases. The CDR3 spans 18 residues. Germline V gene data show CDR1 as SEHNR and CDR2 as FQNEAQ (reference sequence). Trimming cost V 6 bases and J 1 base; bases outside gene matches: 12. The CDR3 region has the DNA TGTGCCAGCAGTCGGTCGGCTAGCGGGAGGGCCATCCAAGAGACCCAGTACTTC. It specifies CASSRSASGRAIQETQYF.

Notes on this clonotype: A much larger clone differs from this one at a single base, so this may be a read error. J is TRBJ1-2 and V is TRBV5-1; 9 bases map to TRBD1. The CDR3 is 17 amino acids. Germline trimming cut 2 bases from V and 4 bases from J; bases unmatched to any gene: 12. Looked up from germline, CDR1 is SGHRS and CDR2 is YFSETQ. This CDR3 is CASSFGTGIHRSYGYTF. The CDR3 region has the DNA TGCGCCAGCAGCTTCGGGACAGGGATTCATCGGAGCTATGGCTACACCTTC.

CDR3 amino acids: CASRAGSNNNGYTF. CDR3 in DNA: TGTGCCAGCAGAGCAGGGAGTAATAATAATGGCTACACCTTC. The J gene is TRBJ1-2, the V gene TRBV12-3 or TRBV12-4, with D possibly TRBD1 on 5 matching bases. The CDR3 is made up of 14 amino acids. With 6 bases removed from V and 6 bases from J, the gap between germline ends came to 17 bases.

At least ten counts were recorded for this clonotype. This sequence joins TRBV5-1 and TRBJ1-3, with D hard to call. This CDR3 has 15 residues. V was clipped by 3 bases and J by 0 bases, with 10 bases between them. CDR1 SGHRS and CDR2 YFSETQ come from the germline V gene. In DNA form, the CDR3 reads TGCGCCAGCAGCTCCGGAGACATCTCTGGAAACACCATATATTTT. Encoded protein: CASSSGDISGNTIYF.

This clonotype showed up many times. The J gene is TRBJ2-7, the V gene TRBV19; D might be TRBD1 (5 bases). CDR1 is LNHDA and CDR2 is SQIVND in the germline V gene (reference sequence). V lost 10 bases and J 0 bases, leaving 19 bases between the germline ends. This CDR3 contains 15 residues. This chain's CDR3 is CATTGTTVNSYEQYF. In nucleotides, the CDR3 is TGTGCCACCACCGGAACGACAGTCAACTCCTACGAGCAGTACTTC. Full variable domain (rest looked up from reference TRBV19 and TRBJ2-7): DGGITQSPKYLFRKEGQNVTLSCEQNLNHDAMYWYRQDPGQGLRLIYYSQIVNDFQKGDIAEGYSVSREKKESFPLTVTSAQKNPTAFYLCATTGTTVNSYEQYFGPGTRLTVT.

This clonotype was picked up many times. The genes are TRBV29-1 and TRBJ2-2; no reliable D call. V lost 6 bases and J lost 0, with 5 bases in between. Germline CDR1 SQVTM, CDR2 ANQGSEA. CDR3 length: 12 residues. The CDR3 here is CSVTPNTGELFF. The CDR3 nucleotides read TGCAGCGTGACGCCGAACACCGGGGAGCTGTTTTTT.

This clonotype was counted ten times or more. This chain connects TRBV19 to TRBJ2-2; TRBD2 might be the D (5 bases). The germline V and J ends were trimmed by 8 bases and 10 bases, with 20 bases remaining between them. Germline CDR1 LNHDA, CDR2 SQIVND (reference sequence). This CDR3 comprises 14 residues. The CDR3 DNA follows: TGTGCCAGTCACCATGGAGGTGGCGGGCAGGAGCTGTTTTTT. This codes for CASHHGGGGQELFF. Combining the CDR3 with reference TRBV19 and TRBJ2-2 gives the whole variable domain DGGITQSPKYLFRKEGQNVTLSCEQNLNHDAMYWYRQDPGQGLRLIYYSQIVNDFQKGDIAEGYSVSREKKESFPLTVTSAQKNPTAFYLCASHHGGGGQELFFGEGSRLTVL.

Points on this clonotype: This may stem from a read error, because a much larger clone lies one nucleotide away. The chain is built from TRBV7-2 and TRBJ2-7, with 7 nucleotides matching TRBD2. J gave up 3 bases and V 1 base, and 3 bases lay outside the gene matches. The V gene's germline CDR1 is SGHTA and CDR2 FQGNSA. The CDR3 runs 14 residues. Here the CDR3 DNA reads TGTACCAGCAGCTTAGAGGGAGGGATCTACGAGCAGTACTTC. Translation: CTSSLEGGIYEQYF. The whole variable domain, remainder taken from reference TRBV7-2 and TRBJ2-7, is GAGVSQSPSNKVTEKGKDVELRCDPISGHTALYWYRQSLGQGLEFLIYFQGNSAPDKSGLPSDRFSAERTGGSVSTLTIQRTQQEDSAVYLCTSSLEGGIYEQYFGPGTRLTVT.

Worth noting for this clonotype: With a much larger clone just one base away, this may be a read error. This chain connects TRBV24-1 to TRBJ2-7; 8 bases map to TRBD2. This CDR3 is 15 amino acids long. CDR1 and CDR2 (germline): KGHDR, SFDVKD. CDR3 coding DNA: TGTGCCAGCAGTGAAAATAGCGGGGAAAGCTACGAGCAGTACTTC. Encoded protein: CASSENSGESYEQYF.

The sample holds many counts of this clonotype. One junction end does not reproduce the germline sequence, and a read error may be involved. This rearrangement joins TRBV7-7 to TRBJ2-7; D is perhaps TRBD1 (6 bases). The CDR3 has 14 amino acids. Germline assignment: CDR1 SSHAT and CDR2 FNYEAQ (reference sequence). CDR3 coding DNA: TGTGCTAGCAGCCCGCAGGGGCCCTCCGGCGAGCAGTACTTC. It codes for CASSPQGPSGEQYF.

This clonotype was detected many times. The chain is built from TRBV12-3 or TRBV12-4 and TRBJ1-5, with D perhaps matching TRBD1 (5 bases). V was cut by 6 bases and J by 8 bases, with 23 bases left in between. The CDR3 runs 16 residues. The CDR3 coding sequence is TGTGCCAGCAGCTACCCCGCAGGGAGCCTAACGGAGCCCCAGCATTTT. It specifies CASSYPAGSLTEPQHF.

This clonotype was recorded many times. The chain links TRBV27 to TRBJ2-6; no firm D call. The CDR3 is 14 residues long. Trimming pared 9 bases from V and 4 bases from J, leaving 13 bases between. Per germline, CDR1 MNHEY and CDR2 SMNVEV (reference sequence). This CDR3 is CASRIGPGANVLTF. DNA for the CDR3: TGTGCCAGTCGAATTGGACCGGGGGCCAACGTCCTGACTTTC.